Listed below are T cell receptor beta chains from one sample, sequenced in a study of T cell responses to AZD1222 COVID-19 vaccine. Clones were read by immunoSEQ multiplex PCR, and TCRdb kept only the in-frame ones, dropping some. The sample has some 69,000 clones; roughly 80% are singletons. The source was peripheral blood, collected 28 days after the second AZD1222 dose. Receptor source: an adult who received the AZD1222 COVID-19 vaccine. CDR3s include the opening cysteine and the closing phenylalanine or tryptophan. A D gene is named only where the DNA matches it firmly. The size field is filled for only some rows; it gives once, few, many or a size class.

CDR3	DNA	size	J	V	D
CASSQEGLSEKLFF	TGTGCCAGCAGCCAAGAGGGACTAAGTGAAAAACTGTTTTTT	NA	TRBJ1-4	TRBV3-1/TRBV3-2	NA
CASSDDRSSGYTF	TGTGCCAGCAGTGACGACAGGTCTTCCGGCTACACCTTC	NA	TRBJ1-2	TRBV2	NA
CASSLARGEKLFF	TGTGCCAGCAGCTTAGCGCGGGGGGAAAAACTGTTTTTT	NA	TRBJ1-4	TRBV7-9	NA
CASSPRNEKLFF	TGTGCCAGCAGCCCGCGGAATGAAAAACTGTTTTTT	NA	TRBJ1-4	TRBV7-8	NA
CASSSTSGGSEQFF	TGTGCCAGCAGTTCCACTAGCGGAGGGTCTGAGCAGTTCTTC	NA	TRBJ2-1	TRBV6-2/TRBV6-3	TRBD2
CASSYSSRGLSDEQFF	TGTGCCAGCAGTTACTCGTCTAGGGGGTTGAGTGATGAGCAGTTCTTC	NA	TRBJ2-1	TRBV6-2/TRBV6-3	NA
CASSPSGTGRITYEQYF	TGTGCCAGCTCACCCTCCGGGACAGGGCGTATAACCTACGAGCAGTACTTC	NA	TRBJ2-7	TRBV18	TRBD1
CSVTKGTGNTEAFF	TGCAGCGTTACAAAAGGGACAGGGAACACTGAAGCTTTCTTT	once	TRBJ1-1	TRBV29-1	TRBD1
CASSQEQGETDTQYF	TGTGCCAGCAGCCAAGAACAGGGGGAAACAGATACGCAGTATTTT	NA	TRBJ2-3	TRBV3-1/TRBV3-2	TRBD1
CASTYSGTTYNEQFF	TGTGCCAGCACATATTCCGGGACCACTTACAATGAGCAGTTCTTC	NA	TRBJ2-1	TRBV6-5	NA
CASSSPRDHEQFF	TGTGCCAGCAGCTCCCCCAGGGACCATGAGCAGTTCTTC	NA	TRBJ2-1	TRBV7-9	NA
CASSPTGGDSPLHF	TGTGCCAGCTCACCAACAGGGGGCGATTCACCCCTCCACTTT	NA	TRBJ1-6	TRBV18	TRBD1
CASSHPLVGYQETQYF	TGTGCCAGCAGCCACCCCCTGGTGGGCTACCAAGAGACCCAGTACTTC	NA	TRBJ2-5	TRBV13	NA
CASRPFLPDCEQFF	TGTGCCAGTCGCCCGTTTCTCCCAGACTGTGAGCAGTTCTTC	NA	TRBJ2-1	TRBV6-5	NA
CASSSRETQYF	TGTGCCAGCAGCTCGAGAGAGACCCAGTACTTC	NA	TRBJ2-5	TRBV7-8	NA
CASSEGTGGNEQFF	TGCGCCAGCAGTGAAGGGACAGGGGGCAATGAGCAGTTCTTC	NA	TRBJ2-1	TRBV10-1	TRBD1
CASSMNRGEDGYTF	TGTGCCAGCTCAATGAACAGGGGGGAGGATGGCTACACCTTC	once	TRBJ1-2	TRBV18	TRBD1
CASSVGTGPRSGNTIYF	TGTGCCAGCAGCGTAGGAACAGGGCCTCGCTCTGGAAACACCATATATTTT	NA	TRBJ1-3	TRBV9	NA
CASTPRADGYTF	TGTGCCAGCACCCCCAGGGCGGATGGCTACACCTTC	NA	TRBJ1-2	TRBV2	NA
CASSGPFMQLFF	TGTGCCAGCAGCGGGCCCTTTATGCAACTGTTTTTT	NA	TRBJ1-4	TRBV28	NA
CASSLVRQGPKNIQYF	TGTGCCAGCAGCTTGGTTAGGCAGGGACCCAAAAACATTCAGTACTTC	NA	TRBJ2-4	TRBV5-6	NA
CASSEARGANSPLHF	TGTGCCAGCAGTGAGGCTCGGGGGGCGAATTCACCCCTCCACTTT	NA	TRBJ1-6	TRBV6-1	NA
CASSDPSSGTVYNDVQFF	TGTGCCAGCAGTGACCCATCCTCCGGGACAGTCTATAATGATGTGCAGTTCTTC	NA	TRBJ2-1	TRBV25-1	TRBD1
CAISKGAPNTEAFF	TGTGCCATCAGTAAGGGTGCCCCGAACACTGAAGCTTTCTTT	NA	TRBJ1-1	TRBV10-3	NA
CASVGALAGTGELFF	TGTGCCAGCGTAGGGGCTCTAGCGGGTACCGGGGAGCTGTTTTTT	NA	TRBJ2-2	TRBV27	TRBD2
CASSLQGSSYEQYF	TGTGCCAGCAGCTTACAAGGATCCTCCTACGAGCAGTACTTC	few	TRBJ2-7	TRBV11-3	NA
CASSQTEARAEAFF	TGTGCCAGCAGCCAGACAGAGGCCCGCGCTGAAGCTTTCTTT	NA	TRBJ1-1	TRBV11-2	NA
CASSLEGEQYF	TGCGCCAGCAGCTTGGAGGGGGAGCAGTACTTC	NA	TRBJ2-7	TRBV5-1	NA
CAWKDTPRNQPQHF	TGTGCCTGGAAAGACACCCCTAGAAATCAGCCCCAGCATTTT	NA	TRBJ1-5	TRBV30	NA
CASSEGGFGEETQYF	TGTGCCAGCAGCGAGGGGGGGTTCGGCGAAGAGACCCAGTACTTC	NA	TRBJ2-5	TRBV11-3	NA
CASSEGGPGELFF	TGTGCCAGCAGTGAAGGGGGTCCCGGGGAGCTGTTTTTT	few	TRBJ2-2	TRBV2	NA
CASSFYGYSPLHF	TGTGCCAGCAGCTTTTACGGTTATTCACCCCTCCACTTT	NA	TRBJ1-6	TRBV5-6	NA
CASSLIERGYGYTF	TGTGCCAGCAGCTTGATAGAACGGGGCTATGGCTACACCTTC	NA	TRBJ1-2	TRBV5-5	NA
CASSKTGVGLPGNTIYF	TGCGCCAGCAGTAAGACAGGGGTAGGCCTTCCTGGAAACACCATATATTTT	NA	TRBJ1-3	TRBV4-1	TRBD1
CASSTGGSYGYTF	TGTGCCAGCAGCACAGGGGGATCCTATGGCTACACCTTC	NA	TRBJ1-2	TRBV13	TRBD1
CAISEPRADSYYGYTF	TGTGCCATCAGTGAGCCGAGGGCGGACAGCTACTATGGCTACACCTTC	NA	TRBJ1-2	TRBV10-3	NA
CASSEAYGYTF	TGTGCCAGCAGTGAAGCGTATGGCTACACCTTC	NA	TRBJ1-2	TRBV25-1	NA